The rows below give T cell receptor beta chains drawn from one sample of a study of T cell responses to AZD1222 COVID-19 vaccine. Libraries were prepared by immunoSEQ multiplex PCR; TCRdb keeps only in-frame clonotypes and omits some of them. The data hold around 70,000 clones, with about 85% observed a single time. Sequences were derived from peripheral blood, sampled 28 days after the second AZD1222 dose. Receptors originate from an adult who received the AZD1222 COVID-19 vaccine. Each CDR3 is given with its conserved first and last residue. The order of the fields is D gene, V gene, J gene, clone size, CDR3 protein, CDR3 DNA. D genes are given only for firm matches. A clone size is listed for some rows: how often the clone was seen (once, few, many), or a class if it is expanded.

NA,TRBV29-1,TRBJ1-2,NA,CSVSEWINYGYTF,TGCAGCGTTTCAGAGTGGATTAACTATGGCTACACCTTC
NA,TRBV4-3,TRBJ2-1,NA,CASSQVAEAYNEQFF,TGCGCCAGCAGCCAGGTAGCGGAGGCGTACAATGAGCAGTTCTTC
TRBD1,TRBV27,TRBJ2-3,medium-sized,CASSSRQGWGDTQYF,TGTGCCAGCAGTTCCCGACAGGGCTGGGGAGATACGCAGTATTTT
NA,TRBV9,TRBJ2-1,NA,CASSVAGGVFSYNEQFF,TGTGCCAGCAGCGTAGCGGGCGGGGTCTTCTCCTACAATGAGCAGTTCTTC
NA,TRBV6-5,TRBJ1-2,NA,CASSNRRFYGYTF,TGTGCCAGCAGTAACAGGAGATTCTATGGCTACACCTTC
NA,TRBV5-1,TRBJ1-4,few,CASKRTTNEKLFF,TGCGCCAGCAAAAGAACAACTAATGAAAAACTGTTTTTT
NA,TRBV30,TRBJ1-1,once,CAWRLNTEAFF,TGTGCCTGGAGGTTGAACACTGAAGCTTTCTTT
TRBD1,TRBV3-1/TRBV3-2,TRBJ1-1,NA,CASSQEQGASTEAFF,TGTGCCAGCAGCCAAGAGCAGGGGGCCAGCACTGAAGCTTTCTTT
TRBD1,TRBV5-5,TRBJ1-2,few,CASSPQQGAPTGYTF,TGTGCCAGCAGCCCGCAACAGGGGGCCCCCACTGGCTACACCTTC
NA,TRBV6-1,TRBJ1-1,NA,CASSEAPRTTEAFF,TGTGCCAGCAGTGAAGCTCCTAGGACCACTGAAGCTTTCTTT
TRBD2,TRBV5-1,TRBJ2-7,NA,CASSLAGGFYEQYF,TGCGCCAGCAGCTTAGCGGGAGGCTTTTACGAGCAGTACTTC
NA,TRBV27,TRBJ1-1,NA,CASSLSNVVPKAFF,TGTGCCAGCAGTTTATCGAACGTGGTCCCCAAAGCTTTCTTT
NA,TRBV19,TRBJ1-4,NA,CASSPLHEKLFF,TGTGCCAGTAGCCCTCTTCATGAAAAACTGTTTTTT
NA,TRBV6-6,TRBJ1-3,NA,CASSRQGNTIYF,TGTGCCAGCAGTAGACAGGGAAACACCATATATTTT
NA,TRBV19,TRBJ1-2,few,CASSIETRDYGYTF,TGTGCCAGTAGTATAGAAACCAGGGACTATGGCTACACCTTC
NA,TRBV5-4,TRBJ1-1,NA,CASSPREGTEAFF,TGTGCCAGCAGCCCCAGGGAGGGCACTGAAGCTTTCTTT
TRBD2,TRBV6-4,TRBJ2-3,once,CASSATSGSTDTQYF,TGTGCCAGCAGTGCTACTAGCGGGAGCACAGATACGCAGTATTTT
TRBD1,TRBV7-9,TRBJ1-4,NA,CASRSTGEANEKLFF,TGTGCCAGCAGATCCACAGGGGAGGCTAATGAAAAACTGTTTTTT
NA,TRBV11-2,TRBJ1-3,NA,CASRLPGDSSGNTIYF,TGTGCCAGCAGGCTTCCAGGGGATTCATCTGGAAACACCATATATTTT
NA,TRBV19,TRBJ1-3,NA,CATIQPRGGNTIYF,TGTGCCACTATCCAACCCCGGGGCGGAAACACCATATATTTT
TRBD2,TRBV28,TRBJ2-7,NA,CASSLGGTSSIGEQYF,TGTGCCAGCAGTTTAGGCGGGACTAGCTCTATTGGCGAGCAGTACTTC
TRBD2,TRBV19,TRBJ2-1,NA,CASSRGLADGNEQFF,TGTGCCAGTAGTAGGGGACTAGCGGACGGCAATGAGCAGTTCTTC
NA,TRBV5-5,TRBJ2-5,NA,CASSFQETQYF,TGTGCCAGCAGCTTCCAAGAGACCCAGTACTTC
NA,TRBV12-3/TRBV12-4,TRBJ1-1,NA,CASSFRPNTEAFF,TGTGCCAGCAGTTTCAGGCCGAACACTGAAGCTTTCTTT
TRBD1,TRBV5-1,TRBJ1-1,NA,CASSPGQGANVAFF,TGCGCCAGCAGCCCGGGACAGGGGGCGAATGTGGCTTTCTTT
NA,TRBV9,TRBJ1-3,NA,CASSVNVGGNPIYF,TGTGCCAGCAGCGTTAATGTGGGAGGAAATCCCATATATTTT
NA,TRBV27,TRBJ1-2,NA,CASSFHGIGGTANNYGYTF,TGTGCCAGCAGTTTTCATGGCATCGGGGGAACGGCAAATAACTATGGCTACACCTTC
TRBD2,TRBV6-5,TRBJ2-5,once,CASSLAGGQETQYF,TGTGCCAGCAGCCTAGCGGGGGGTCAAGAGACCCAGTACTTC
TRBD2,TRBV19,TRBJ2-7,NA,CASSGSGRAYEQYF,TGTGCCAGTAGTGGGAGCGGGAGGGCCTACGAGCAGTACTTC
NA,TRBV2,TRBJ1-1,NA,CASSENVPRGGLNTEAFF,TGTGCCAGCAGTGAAAACGTACCCCGGGGGGGATTGAACACTGAAGCTTTCTTT
TRBD2,TRBV9,TRBJ2-1,NA,CASSVSPFGRAGNNEQFF,TGTGCCAGCAGCGTAAGTCCCTTCGGGAGGGCCGGGAACAATGAGCAGTTCTTC
NA,TRBV6-5,TRBJ2-3,NA,CASSYSRQTDTQYF,TGTGCCAGCAGTTATTCGCGACAGACAGATACGCAGTATTTT
NA,TRBV6-1,TRBJ1-4,NA,CASSERSLRTNEKLFF,TGTGCCAGCAGTGAACGGTCCTTGAGGACTAATGAAAAACTGTTTTTT
NA,TRBV15,TRBJ1-6,NA,CATSGRGSYNSPLHF,TGTGCCACCAGCGGCAGGGGCTCCTATAATTCACCCCTCCACTTT
NA,TRBV7-9,TRBJ1-6,once,CASSLDGRSNSPLHF,TGTGCCAGCAGCTTAGACGGCAGGAGTAATTCACCCCTCCACTTT
NA,TRBV20-1,TRBJ2-2,NA,CSATAGGELFF,TGCAGTGCCACGGCGGGTGGGGAGCTGTTTTTT
NA,TRBV19,TRBJ1-5,NA,CASSRDRRGGMDNQPQHF,TGTGCCAGTAGTAGGGACCGGAGGGGCGGAATGGACAATCAGCCCCAGCATTTT
NA,TRBV13,TRBJ2-7,once,CASSRLDGTQAYEQYF,TGTGCCAGCAGCCGATTAGACGGGACGCAAGCCTACGAGCAGTACTTC
NA,TRBV2,TRBJ2-1,NA,CASGLQVGYEQFF,TGTGCCAGCGGGCTCCAAGTTGGCTATGAGCAGTTCTTC
TRBD1,TRBV27,TRBJ1-5,NA,CASSFGTGGQPQHF,TGTGCCAGCAGTTTTGGGACAGGAGGGCAGCCCCAGCATTTT
NA,TRBV2,TRBJ1-1,NA,CASSEGGVADRNTEAFF,TGTGCCAGCAGCGAAGGGGGGGTAGCGGACAGGAACACTGAAGCTTTCTTT
NA,TRBV6-5,TRBJ2-1,NA,CASMSSSYNEQFF,TGTGCCAGCATGTCCAGCTCCTACAATGAGCAGTTCTTC
NA,TRBV5-6,TRBJ1-6,few,CASSLGPTWDNSPLHF,TGTGCCAGCAGCTTGGGGCCTACCTGGGATAATTCACCCCTCCACTTT
TRBD1,TRBV7-9,TRBJ1-2,few,CASRPGQAYGYTF,TGTGCCAGCAGGCCGGGACAGGCCTATGGCTACACCTTC
NA,TRBV7-8,TRBJ1-3,NA,CASSPGGVGIPYF,TGTGCCAGCAGCCCCGGGGGAGTCGGGATCCCCTATTTT
TRBD1,TRBV5-1,TRBJ1-2,NA,CASSPEQAGTGGLSRYGYTF,TGCGCCAGCAGCCCTGAACAAGCCGGGACAGGGGGCCTTAGCCGGTATGGCTACACCTTC